These T cell receptor beta chains were read from a single sample in a study of cytomegalovirus exposure and HLA in healthy donors. Clones were read by immunoSEQ multiplex PCR, and TCRdb kept only the in-frame ones, dropping some. In the table there are 180,000 or so clones, more than 75% of which are singletons. Sample: PBMCs. These TCRs come from a man under 40 in good health and CMV-seropositive. CDR3s include the opening cysteine and the closing phenylalanine or tryptophan. D genes are given only for firm matches. The listing skips clone size in some rows; elsewhere it reads once, few, many or a size class.

cdr3_length: 16
clone_size: NA
j_call: TRBJ1-5
v_call: TRBV2
d_call: NA
cdr3_nt: TGTGCCAGCAGTGAATTAGGGGCTACAAGCAATCAGCCCCAGCATTTT
cdr3_aa: CASSELGATSNQPQHF

cdr3_length: 14
clone_size: once
j_call: TRBJ1-2
v_call: TRBV4-3
d_call: NA
cdr3_nt: TGCGCCAGCAGCCAAGAGGGGACTAACTATGGCTACACCTTC
cdr3_aa: CASSQEGTNYGYTF

cdr3_length: 15
clone_size: NA
j_call: TRBJ1-5
v_call: TRBV27
d_call: NA
cdr3_nt: TGTGCCAGCAGTTTATCCCGGACTGGGAGCCAGCCCCAGCATTTT
cdr3_aa: CASSLSRTGSQPQHF

cdr3_length: 15
clone_size: NA
j_call: TRBJ2-7
v_call: TRBV15
d_call: NA
cdr3_nt: TGTGCCACCAGCAGAGATGGGTCACGTACCTACGAGCAGTACTTC
cdr3_aa: CATSRDGSRTYEQYF

cdr3_length: 13
clone_size: NA
j_call: TRBJ1-1
v_call: TRBV7-2
d_call: NA
cdr3_nt: TGTGCCAGCAGCCCTGGGATCTGGGCTGAAGCTTTCTTT
cdr3_aa: CASSPGIWAEAFF

cdr3_length: 14
clone_size: NA
j_call: TRBJ2-7
v_call: TRBV7-8
d_call: TRBD1
cdr3_nt: TGTGCCAGCAGCTGGACAGGGGGCCCGGGCGAGCAGTACTTC
cdr3_aa: CASSWTGGPGEQYF

cdr3_length: 15
clone_size: NA
j_call: TRBJ2-2
v_call: TRBV4-1
d_call: NA
cdr3_nt: TGCGCCAGCAGCCAGCACGGGGTGAACACCGGGGAGCTGTTTTTT
cdr3_aa: CASSQHGVNTGELFF

cdr3_length: 13
clone_size: NA
j_call: TRBJ1-1
v_call: TRBV6-4
d_call: NA
cdr3_nt: TGTGCCAGCAGTGACGATCCGAACACTGAAGCTTTCTTT
cdr3_aa: CASSDDPNTEAFF

cdr3_length: 15
clone_size: NA
j_call: TRBJ1-5
v_call: TRBV6-1
d_call: TRBD1
cdr3_nt: TGTGCCAGCAGTGCAGACAGGGGGCCCAATCAGCCCCAGCATTTT
cdr3_aa: CASSADRGPNQPQHF

cdr3_length: 14
clone_size: NA
j_call: TRBJ1-5
v_call: TRBV7-2
d_call: TRBD1
cdr3_nt: TGTGCCAGCAGCATCGACAGGGGCGGTCAGCCCCAGCATTTT
cdr3_aa: CASSIDRGGQPQHF

cdr3_length: 14
clone_size: NA
j_call: TRBJ2-7
v_call: TRBV6-6
d_call: NA
cdr3_nt: TGTGCCAGCAGTTATCGGGACAGCGGGGGCGAGCAGTACTTC
cdr3_aa: CASSYRDSGGEQYF

cdr3_length: 13
clone_size: few
j_call: TRBJ1-5
v_call: TRBV7-9
d_call: NA
cdr3_nt: TGTGCCAGCAGCTTAGTCGGTCATCAGCCCCAGCATTTT
cdr3_aa: CASSLVGHQPQHF

cdr3_length: 13
clone_size: NA
j_call: TRBJ1-5
v_call: TRBV27
d_call: NA
cdr3_nt: TGTGCCAGCAGTTTAGTCGGCAATCAGCCCCAGCATTTT
cdr3_aa: CASSLVGNQPQHF

cdr3_length: 14
clone_size: NA
j_call: TRBJ2-7
v_call: TRBV5-1
d_call: TRBD2
cdr3_nt: TGCGCCAGCAGCTCGAGACTAGCGGGAGGTGAGCAGTACTTC
cdr3_aa: CASSSRLAGGEQYF

cdr3_length: 15
clone_size: NA
j_call: TRBJ1-1
v_call: TRBV28
d_call: NA
cdr3_nt: TGTGCCGGAAAGGGACGATACGACCCGAACACTGAAGCTTTCTTT
cdr3_aa: CAGKGRYDPNTEAFF

cdr3_length: 15
clone_size: NA
j_call: TRBJ2-1
v_call: TRBV5-8
d_call: NA
cdr3_nt: TGTGCCAGCAACGTGTATGGGAGGTCGGACAATGAGCAGTTCTTC
cdr3_aa: CASNVYGRSDNEQFF

cdr3_length: 19
clone_size: NA
j_call: TRBJ2-3
v_call: TRBV7-9
d_call: TRBD1
cdr3_nt: TGTGCCAGCAGCTTACCCGCGGGACAGGGGGACCCCGACACAGATACGCAGTATTTT
cdr3_aa: CASSLPAGQGDPDTDTQYF

cdr3_length: 13
clone_size: NA
j_call: TRBJ2-5
v_call: TRBV18
d_call: NA
cdr3_nt: TGTGCCAGCTCACCACAGGGGCAAGAGACCCAGTACTTC
cdr3_aa: CASSPQGQETQYF

cdr3_length: 16
clone_size: once
j_call: TRBJ1-1
v_call: TRBV4-1
d_call: TRBD1
cdr3_nt: TGCGCCAGCAGCCAAGCAGGGGGGGGCGTCCGCACTGAAGCTTTCTTT
cdr3_aa: CASSQAGGGVRTEAFF

cdr3_length: 14
clone_size: NA
j_call: TRBJ2-7
v_call: TRBV9
d_call: NA
cdr3_nt: TGTGCCAGCAGCGCCGCCCTCAGGAGCGACGAGCAGTACTTC
cdr3_aa: CASSAALRSDEQYF

cdr3_length: 15
clone_size: NA
j_call: TRBJ2-5
v_call: TRBV7-7
d_call: NA
cdr3_nt: TGTGCCAGCAGCTTGGGTGGGGGGGCCCAAGAGACCCAGTACTTC
cdr3_aa: CASSLGGGAQETQYF

cdr3_length: 14
clone_size: NA
j_call: TRBJ1-4
v_call: TRBV30
d_call: TRBD1
cdr3_nt: TGTGCCTTGGAGCCTGGGACAGGGAATGAAAAACTGTTTTTT
cdr3_aa: CALEPGTGNEKLFF

cdr3_length: 14
clone_size: NA
j_call: TRBJ2-5
v_call: TRBV28
d_call: NA
cdr3_nt: TGTGCCAGCAGCCCACCTGAGTGGGCTGAGACCCAGTACTTC
cdr3_aa: CASSPPEWAETQYF

cdr3_length: 15
clone_size: NA
j_call: TRBJ2-3
v_call: TRBV11-2
d_call: NA
cdr3_nt: TGTGCCAGCAGCCAGAGGGACATGTTCACAGATACGCAGTATTTT
cdr3_aa: CASSQRDMFTDTQYF

cdr3_length: 13
clone_size: NA
j_call: TRBJ1-1
v_call: TRBV5-1
d_call: NA
cdr3_nt: TGCGCCAGCAGCTTCAGGGAAGTTACTGAAGCTTTCTTT
cdr3_aa: CASSFREVTEAFF

cdr3_length: 14
clone_size: NA
j_call: TRBJ2-7
v_call: TRBV7-6
d_call: NA
cdr3_nt: TGTGCCAGCAGCCTCGGTTCAGGTAGCAACGAGCAGTACTTC
cdr3_aa: CASSLGSGSNEQYF

cdr3_length: 15
clone_size: NA
j_call: TRBJ2-3
v_call: TRBV25-1
d_call: NA
cdr3_nt: TGTGCCAGCATAGGTGAGGCGTTGAGAACAGATACGCAGTATTTT
cdr3_aa: CASIGEALRTDTQYF

cdr3_length: 12
clone_size: once
j_call: TRBJ2-5
v_call: TRBV7-2
d_call: NA
cdr3_nt: TGTGCCAGCACCTCCTCCTGGGAGACCCAGTACTTC
cdr3_aa: CASTSSWETQYF

cdr3_length: 15
clone_size: NA
j_call: TRBJ2-1
v_call: TRBV7-9
d_call: TRBD2
cdr3_nt: TGTGCCAGCAGCGCCCACCCCGGGCTAGCGGGGGGACAGTTCTTC
cdr3_aa: CASSAHPGLAGGQFF

cdr3_length: 16
clone_size: NA
j_call: TRBJ2-4
v_call: TRBV5-4
d_call: TRBD1
cdr3_nt: TGTGCCAGCAGCTTCGCTGCAGGGGGAACCAAAAACATTCAGTACTTC
cdr3_aa: CASSFAAGGTKNIQYF

cdr3_length: 16
clone_size: NA
j_call: TRBJ2-7
v_call: TRBV9
d_call: NA
cdr3_nt: TGTGCCAGCAGCGTAGCAGACGGCCGAGGGGACTACGAGCAGTACTTC
cdr3_aa: CASSVADGRGDYEQYF

cdr3_length: 15
clone_size: NA
j_call: TRBJ2-3
v_call: TRBV2
d_call: NA
cdr3_nt: TGTGCCAGCAGTGGCGGGCCAGCGGGCACAGATACGCAGTATTTT
cdr3_aa: CASSGGPAGTDTQYF

cdr3_length: 13
clone_size: NA
j_call: TRBJ1-2
v_call: TRBV9
d_call: NA
cdr3_nt: TGTGCCAGCAGCGTGAACCCCAACTATGGCTACACCTTC
cdr3_aa: CASSVNPNYGYTF